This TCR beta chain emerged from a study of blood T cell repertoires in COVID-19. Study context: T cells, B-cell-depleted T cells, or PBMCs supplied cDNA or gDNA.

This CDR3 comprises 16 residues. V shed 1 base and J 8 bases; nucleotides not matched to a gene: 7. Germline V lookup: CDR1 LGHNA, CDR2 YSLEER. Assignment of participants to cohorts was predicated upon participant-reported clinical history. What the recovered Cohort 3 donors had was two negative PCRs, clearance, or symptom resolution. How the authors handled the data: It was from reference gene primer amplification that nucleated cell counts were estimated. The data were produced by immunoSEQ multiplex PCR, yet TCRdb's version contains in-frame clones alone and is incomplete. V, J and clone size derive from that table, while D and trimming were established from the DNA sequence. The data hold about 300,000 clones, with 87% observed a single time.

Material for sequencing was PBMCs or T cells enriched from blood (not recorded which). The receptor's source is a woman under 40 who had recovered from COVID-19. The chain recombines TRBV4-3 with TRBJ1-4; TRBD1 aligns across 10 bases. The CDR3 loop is CASSQGTGTGAEKLFF. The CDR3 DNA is TGCGCCAGCAGCCAAGGGACCGGGACAGGGGCCGAAAAACTGTTTTTT.